This T cell receptor beta chain was recovered during a study of T cells in Graves' hyperthyroidism and ophthalmopathy. Study-wide results and limits: In simple terms, a model built on 13 V-J features told ophthalmopathy apart from stable hyperthyroidism. Blood also held most thyroid clonotypes expanded beyond 0.001.

This clonotype was picked up many times. Its antigen is currently unknown. The V gene lost 4 bases and the J gene lost 7 bases, with 11 bases spanning the gap. Germline V gives CDR1 SNHLY, CDR2 FYNNEI. The CDR3 runs to 13 residues. Enrolled ophthalmopathy patients presented with a Clinical Activity Score of at least 3, a NOSPECS grade of at least 4, and disease duration under 3 months. In making diagnoses, clinical symptoms, serum thyroxine and TRAb, thyroid ultrasound and orbital computed tomography were all used. Researchers took RNA transcripts and amplified the TCR beta CDR3 regions from them. Using the HTBI primer set, a first-round RT-PCR was run on the TCR CDR3. Each CDR3 protein gets one entry after TCRdb re-called the multiplex PCR reads with MiXCR. The table shows 400,000 or so distinct CDR3 sequences, with roughly 14% occurring only once.

The TCR comes from a woman in her thirties with Graves' ophthalmopathy. The source material was blood. This sequence joins TRBV2 and TRBJ2-1; D is uncertain. CDR3 sequence: CASSVLELNEQFF. DNA of the CDR3: TGTGCCAGCAGTGTCCTCGAACTGAATGAGCAGTTCTTC.